Included here is one T cell receptor beta chain sequence, with context. The data are from a study of blood T cell repertoires in COVID-19. About the study: The study drew acute and convalescent COVID-19 samples from the United States, Italy and Spain. The cDNA or gDNA used as material had been derived from T cells, B-cell-depleted T cells, or PBMCs.

Original data processing: Estimation of nucleated cell counts was performed using reference gene primer amplification. Measured with immunoSEQ multiplex PCR; TCRdb has only the in-frame clones, and not every one. From that table come the V and J calls and clone size; the DNA was used to work out D and trimming. The data show fewer than 200,000 clones, about 87% seen once. In germline, CDR1 is KGHSH, CDR2 LQKENI. This CDR3 spans 15 amino acids. Deletions cut 3 bases from V and 6 bases from J, with 12 bases between. The rearrangement uses TRBV18 and TRBJ1-6, with D perhaps TRBD1 (6 bases). This sequence was found in a woman aged 50 to 60 with acute or convalescent COVID-19. Material: peripheral blood. The CDR3 loop reads CASSPRQEVNSPLHF. CDR3 DNA: TGTGCCAGCTCACCTCGACAGGAAGTTAATTCACCCCTCCACTTT.